The 6 T cell receptor beta chains listed next were all sequenced from one sample in a study of graft-versus-host responses after intestinal transplantation. Lymphocytes from graft epithelium and lamina propria were isolated. The assay was immunoSEQ multiplex PCR, and TCRdb's table has in-frame clones only and misses some. Of several thousand clones in the sample, roughly 87% are singletons; the top ten hold 10% to 11%. Sequencing was performed on ileum tissue, taken 156 days after intestinal transplant. These receptors originate from a human patient who received an intestinal transplant, so some T cells may come from the graft donor.

This clone was counted between two and nine times. The gene calls are TRBV6-6 and TRBJ1-1, with TRBD1 as a possible D gene (5 bases). CDR1 is MNHNY and CDR2 is SVGAGI in the germline V gene (reference sequence). Trimming removed 6 bases from V and 0 bases from J, with 14 bases in between. The CDR3 spans 15 residues. Written as DNA, the CDR3 is TGTGCCAGCAGCCTCAGGGAACCCATGAACACTGAAGCTTTCTTT. This gives the protein CASSLREPMNTEAFF.

The rearrangement links TRBV5-1 to TRBJ2-7, with a possible D match to TRBD1 (6 bases). The germline V gene has CDR1 SGHRS and CDR2 YFSETQ. The CDR3 is made up of 15 amino acids. The V end lost 0 bases, the J end lost 2 bases, and 12 bases lay between the germline ends. This chain's CDR3 is CASSLARGATYEQYF. CDR3 nucleotide sequence: TGCGCCAGCAGCTTGGCCAGGGGCGCGACCTACGAGCAGTACTTC.

This chain connects TRBV16 to TRBJ2-5; 9 bases are shared with TRBD2. The CDR3 extends over 14 amino acids. Germline V gives CDR1 KGHSY, CDR2 FQNENV. V gave up 3 bases and J gave up 4 bases; unmatched junction bases: 3. The CDR3 here is CASSHTGLAETQYF. CDR3 DNA sequence: TGTGCCAGCAGCCACACGGGACTAGCAGAGACCCAGTACTTC.

The gene calls are TRBV12-5 and TRBJ2-7, with 8 bases identical to TRBD1. The CDR3 contains 17 residues. Germline V lookup: CDR1 LGHNT, CDR2 FRNRAP. With V trimmed by 0 bases and J by 0 bases, 7 bases remained unmatched. CDR3 DNA sequence: TGTGCTAGTGGTTTGGTACAGGGGGTATCGAGCTCCTACGAGCAGTACTTC. This encodes CASGLVQGVSSSYEQYF.

This clone appeared once. CDR3 DNA sequence: TGTGCCTGGAGTGGAATAGACAGCGGAGTAGCGGGAGGGGGGTACTTC. Translation: CAWSGIDSGVAGGGYF. This rearrangement joins TRBV30 to TRBJ2-5; 11 nucleotides line up with TRBD2. Germline lookup yields CDR1 GTSNPN and CDR2 SVGIG (reference sequence). J lost 13 bases, V lost 1 base, and 17 bases had no gene match. This CDR3 has 16 residues.

The chain links TRBV28 to TRBJ2-3; unclear D gene. Trimming shortened V by 5 bases and J by 3 bases, and 6 bases separated the two germline ends. This CDR3 has 12 residues. CDR1 MDHEN and CDR2 SYDVKM come from the germline V gene. The CDR3 protein is CASSQGTDTQYF. CDR3 DNA sequence: TGTGCCAGCAGTCAAGGGACAGATACGCAGTATTTT.